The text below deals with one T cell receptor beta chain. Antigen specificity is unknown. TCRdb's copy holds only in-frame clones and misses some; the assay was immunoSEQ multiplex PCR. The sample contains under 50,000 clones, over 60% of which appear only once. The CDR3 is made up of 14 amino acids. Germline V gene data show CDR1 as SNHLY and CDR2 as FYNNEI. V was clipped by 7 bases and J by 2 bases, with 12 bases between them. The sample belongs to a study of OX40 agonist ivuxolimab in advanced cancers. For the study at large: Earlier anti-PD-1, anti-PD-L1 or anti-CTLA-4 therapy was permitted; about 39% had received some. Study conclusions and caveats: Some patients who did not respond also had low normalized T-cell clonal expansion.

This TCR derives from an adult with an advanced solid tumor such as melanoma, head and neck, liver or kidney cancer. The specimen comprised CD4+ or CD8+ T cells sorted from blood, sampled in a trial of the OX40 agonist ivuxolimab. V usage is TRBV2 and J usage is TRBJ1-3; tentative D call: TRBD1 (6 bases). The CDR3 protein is CASNMAGAGNTIYF. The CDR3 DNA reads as TGTGCCAGCAATATGGCAGGGGCTGGAAACACCATATATTTT. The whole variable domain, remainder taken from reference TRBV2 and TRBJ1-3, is EPEVTQTPSHQVTQMGQEVILRCVPISNHLYFYWYRQILGQKVEFLVSFYNNEISEKSEIFDDQFSVERPDGSNFTLKIRSTKLEDSAMYFCASNMAGAGNTIYFGEGSWLTVV.